This T cell receptor beta chain was observed in a study of blood T cell repertoires in COVID-19. Study as a whole: The samples span acute and convalescent COVID-19 from the United States, Italy and Spain.

Seattle researchers signed up patients amid active infection and tracked them longitudinally. As processed by the authors: Estimation of nucleated cell counts was performed using reference gene primer amplification. Sequencing used immunoSEQ multiplex PCR; TCRdb keeps in-frame clones, though not all of them. The V and J calls and clone size were taken over from that table, and D and trimming were inferred from the DNA. The sample yields roughly 100,000 clones, less than 95% seen once. The CDR3 contains 14 residues. Germline CDR1 and CDR2: MNHEY and SMNVEV (reference sequence). With 6 bases removed from V and 2 bases from J, the gap between germline ends came to 14 bases.

The receptor's source is a man younger than 35 with COVID-19, enrolled during active disease. The chain is built from TRBV27 and TRBJ2-7; a possible D gene is TRBD1 (5 bases). Sequenced material: peripheral blood. The CDR3 coding sequence is TGTGCCAGCAGGTCCCATTCGACAGCCTACGAGCAGTACTTC. This translates into CASRSHSTAYEQYF.